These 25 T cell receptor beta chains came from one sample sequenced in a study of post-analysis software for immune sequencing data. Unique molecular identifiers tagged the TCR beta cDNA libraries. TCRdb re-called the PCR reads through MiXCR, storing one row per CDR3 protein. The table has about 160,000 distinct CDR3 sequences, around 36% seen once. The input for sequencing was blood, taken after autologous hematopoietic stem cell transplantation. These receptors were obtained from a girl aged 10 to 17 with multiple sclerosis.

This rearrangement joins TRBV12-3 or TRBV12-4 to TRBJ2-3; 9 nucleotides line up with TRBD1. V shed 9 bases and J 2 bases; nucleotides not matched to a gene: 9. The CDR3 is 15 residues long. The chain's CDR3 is CASKNTGGHTDTQYF. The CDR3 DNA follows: TGTGCCAGTAAGAATACAGGGGGCCACACAGATACGCAGTATTTT.

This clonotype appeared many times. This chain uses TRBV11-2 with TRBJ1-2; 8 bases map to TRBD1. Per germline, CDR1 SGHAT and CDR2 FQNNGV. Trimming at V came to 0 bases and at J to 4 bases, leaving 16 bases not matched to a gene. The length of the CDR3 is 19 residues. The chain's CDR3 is CASSLDRTGWQGAGYGYTF. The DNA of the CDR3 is TGTGCCAGCAGCTTAGATCGAACAGGGTGGCAGGGGGCTGGCTATGGCTACACCTTC.

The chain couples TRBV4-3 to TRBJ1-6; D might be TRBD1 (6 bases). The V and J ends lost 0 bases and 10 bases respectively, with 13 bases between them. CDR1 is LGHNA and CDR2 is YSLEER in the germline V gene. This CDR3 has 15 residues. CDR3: CASSQEGAGRSPLHF. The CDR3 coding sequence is TGCGCCAGCAGCCAAGAGGGGGCAGGGCGATCACCCCTCCACTTT.

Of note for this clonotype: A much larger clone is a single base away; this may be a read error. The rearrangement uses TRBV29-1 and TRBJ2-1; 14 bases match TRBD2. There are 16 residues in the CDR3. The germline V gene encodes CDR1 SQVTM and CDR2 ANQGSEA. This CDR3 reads CGVGGLAGGRGNEQFF. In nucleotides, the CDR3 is TGCGGCGTTGGAGGACTAGCGGGAGGCCGGGGGAATGAGCAGTTCTTC.

DNA of the CDR3: TGTGCCAGCCGGACAGGGGTAACCTACGAGCAGTACTTC. Protein product: CASRTGVTYEQYF. The chain combines TRBV28 with TRBJ2-7, with 9 bases fitting TRBD1. Germline V gene sequence: CDR1 MDHEN, CDR2 SYDVKM. The CDR3 sequence is 13 residues long. V was pared by 8 bases and J by 2 bases, with 4 bases of the junction left unmatched.

The CDR3 here is CASSQEPGADEQYF. In DNA form, the CDR3 reads TGCGCCAGCAGCCAAGAACCAGGGGCGGACGAGCAGTACTTC. The chain carries TRBV4-1 and TRBJ2-5, with D possibly TRBD1 on 6 matching bases. Judging by the DNA end, TRBJ2-7 fits better; the J call may be wrong. The CDR3 is made up of 14 amino acids. Germline CDR1 and CDR2: MGHRA and YSYEKL.

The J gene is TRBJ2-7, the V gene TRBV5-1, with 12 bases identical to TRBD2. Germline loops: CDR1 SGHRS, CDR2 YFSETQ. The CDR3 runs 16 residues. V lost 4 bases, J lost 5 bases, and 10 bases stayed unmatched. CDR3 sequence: CASSHGLAGPRNEQYF. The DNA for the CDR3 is TGCGCCAGCAGCCACGGACTAGCGGGACCGAGGAACGAGCAGTACTTC.

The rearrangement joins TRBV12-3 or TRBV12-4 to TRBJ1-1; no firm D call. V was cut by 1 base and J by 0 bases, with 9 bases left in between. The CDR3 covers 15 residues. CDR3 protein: CASSLGEIMNTEAFF. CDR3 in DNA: TGTGCCAGCAGTTTAGGGGAGATCATGAACACTGAAGCTTTCTTT.

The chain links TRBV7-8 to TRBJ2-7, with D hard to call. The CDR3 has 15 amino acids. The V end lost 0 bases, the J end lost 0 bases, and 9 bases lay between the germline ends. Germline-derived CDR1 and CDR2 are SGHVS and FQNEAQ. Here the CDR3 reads CASSLAVADSYEQYF. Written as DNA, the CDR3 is TGTGCCAGCAGCTTAGCGGTAGCAGACTCCTACGAGCAGTACTTC.

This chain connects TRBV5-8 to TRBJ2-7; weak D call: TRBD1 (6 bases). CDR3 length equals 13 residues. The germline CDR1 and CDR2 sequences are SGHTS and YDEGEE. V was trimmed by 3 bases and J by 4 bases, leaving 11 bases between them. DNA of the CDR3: TGTGCCAGCAGCTATGGACAGTTTTACGAGCAGTACTTC. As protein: CASSYGQFYEQYF.

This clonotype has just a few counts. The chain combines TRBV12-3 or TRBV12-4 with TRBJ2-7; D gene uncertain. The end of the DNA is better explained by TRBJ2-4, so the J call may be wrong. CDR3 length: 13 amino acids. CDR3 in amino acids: CASSPGPGNIQYF. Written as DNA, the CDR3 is TGTGCCAGCAGCCCCGGGCCCGGAAACATTCAGTACTTC.

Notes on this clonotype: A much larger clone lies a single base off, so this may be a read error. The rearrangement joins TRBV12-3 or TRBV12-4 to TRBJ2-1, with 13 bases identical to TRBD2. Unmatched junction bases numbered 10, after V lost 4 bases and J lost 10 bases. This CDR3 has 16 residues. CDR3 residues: CASSSPPGLAGLEQFF. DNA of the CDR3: TGTGCCAGCAGTTCACCACCGGGACTAGCGGGATTGGAGCAGTTCTTC.

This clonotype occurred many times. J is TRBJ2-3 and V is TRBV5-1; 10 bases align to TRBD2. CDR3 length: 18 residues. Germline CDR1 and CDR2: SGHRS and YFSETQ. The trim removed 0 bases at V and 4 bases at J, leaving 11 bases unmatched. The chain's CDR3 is CASSLAIVASGSSDTQYF. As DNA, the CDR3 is TGCGCCAGCAGCTTGGCCATTGTGGCTAGCGGGAGTTCAGATACGCAGTATTTT.

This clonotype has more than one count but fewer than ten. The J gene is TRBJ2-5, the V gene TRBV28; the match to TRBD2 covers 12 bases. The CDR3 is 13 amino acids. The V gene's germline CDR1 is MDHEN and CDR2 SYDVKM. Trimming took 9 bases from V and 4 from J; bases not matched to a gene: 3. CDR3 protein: CASTLAGGETQYF. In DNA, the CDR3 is TGTGCCAGTACACTAGCGGGAGGAGAGACCCAGTACTTC. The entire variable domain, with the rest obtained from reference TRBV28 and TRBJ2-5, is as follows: DVKVTQSSRYLVKRTGEKVFLECVQDMDHENMFWYRQDPGLGLRLIYFSYDVKMKEKGDIPEGYSVSREKKERFSLILESASTNQTSMYLCASTLAGGETQYFGPGTRLLVL.

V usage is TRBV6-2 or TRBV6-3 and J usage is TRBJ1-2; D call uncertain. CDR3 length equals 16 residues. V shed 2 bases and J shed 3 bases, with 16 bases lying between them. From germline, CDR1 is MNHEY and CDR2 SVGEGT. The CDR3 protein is CASSYPSGAGYYGYTF. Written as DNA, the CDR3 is TGTGCCAGCAGTTACCCCAGTGGCGCGGGCTACTATGGCTACACCTTC.

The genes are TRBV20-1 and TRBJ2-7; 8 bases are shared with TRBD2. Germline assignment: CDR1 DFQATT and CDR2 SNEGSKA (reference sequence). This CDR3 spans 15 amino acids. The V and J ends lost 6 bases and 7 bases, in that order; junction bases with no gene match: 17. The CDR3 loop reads CSALPGTRGQREQYF. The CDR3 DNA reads TGCAGTGCGCTGCCCGGGACTAGGGGCCAGAGGGAGCAGTACTTC.

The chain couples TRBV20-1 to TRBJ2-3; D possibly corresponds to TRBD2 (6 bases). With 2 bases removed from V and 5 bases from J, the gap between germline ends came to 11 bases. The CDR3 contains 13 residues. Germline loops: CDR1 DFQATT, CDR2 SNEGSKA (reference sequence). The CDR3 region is CSARPLTRDTQYF. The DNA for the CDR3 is TGCAGTGCTAGACCGCTGACTAGAGATACGCAGTATTTT.

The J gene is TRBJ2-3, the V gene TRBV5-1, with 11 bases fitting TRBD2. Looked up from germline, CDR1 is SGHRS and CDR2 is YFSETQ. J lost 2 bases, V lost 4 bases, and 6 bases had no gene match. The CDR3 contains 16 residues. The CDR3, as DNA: TGCGCCAGCAGCCCAAGGACTAGCGGGCTCACAGATACGCAGTATTTT. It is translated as CASSPRTSGLTDTQYF.

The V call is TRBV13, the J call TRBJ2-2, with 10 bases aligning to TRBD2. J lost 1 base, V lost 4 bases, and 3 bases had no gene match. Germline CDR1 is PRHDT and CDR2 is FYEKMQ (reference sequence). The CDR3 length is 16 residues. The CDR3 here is CASSYRTSGNTGELFF. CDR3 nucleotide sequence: TGTGCCAGCAGCTATAGGACTAGCGGGAACACCGGGGAGCTGTTTTTT. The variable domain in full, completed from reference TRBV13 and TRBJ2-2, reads AAGVIQSPRHLIKEKRETATLKCYPIPRHDTVYWYQQGPGQDPQFLISFYEKMQSDKGSIPDRFSAQQFSDYHSELNMSSLELGDSALYFCASSYRTSGNTGELFFGEGSRLTVL.

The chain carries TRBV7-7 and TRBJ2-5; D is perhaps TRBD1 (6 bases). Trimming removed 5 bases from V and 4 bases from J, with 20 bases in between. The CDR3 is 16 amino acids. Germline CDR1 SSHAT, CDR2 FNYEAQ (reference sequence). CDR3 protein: CASSTWALGQSETQYF. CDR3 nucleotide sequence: TGTGCCAGCAGCACGTGGGCTTTAGGACAGTCAGAGACCCAGTACTTC.

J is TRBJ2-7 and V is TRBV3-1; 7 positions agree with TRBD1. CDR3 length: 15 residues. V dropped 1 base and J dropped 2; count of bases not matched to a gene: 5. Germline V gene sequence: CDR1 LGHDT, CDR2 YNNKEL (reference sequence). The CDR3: CASSQVRTGPYEQYF. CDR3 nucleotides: TGTGCCAGCAGCCAAGTCCGGACAGGTCCCTACGAGCAGTACTTC.

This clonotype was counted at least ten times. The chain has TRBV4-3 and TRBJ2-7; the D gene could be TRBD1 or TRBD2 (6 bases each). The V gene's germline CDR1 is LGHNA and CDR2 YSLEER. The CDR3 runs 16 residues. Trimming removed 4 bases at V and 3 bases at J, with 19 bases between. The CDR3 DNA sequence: TGCGCCAGCAGCCCTGGGTTCGGGGGCGCCCGCTACGAGCAGTACTTC. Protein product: CASSPGFGGARYEQYF.

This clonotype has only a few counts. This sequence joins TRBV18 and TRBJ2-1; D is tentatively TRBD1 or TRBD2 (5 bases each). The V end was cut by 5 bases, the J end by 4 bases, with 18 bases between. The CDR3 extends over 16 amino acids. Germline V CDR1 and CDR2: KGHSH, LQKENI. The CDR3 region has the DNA TGTGCCAGCTCAGCACGTTCCGGGACCACGTACAATGAGCAGTTCTTC. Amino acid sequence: CASSARSGTTYNEQFF.

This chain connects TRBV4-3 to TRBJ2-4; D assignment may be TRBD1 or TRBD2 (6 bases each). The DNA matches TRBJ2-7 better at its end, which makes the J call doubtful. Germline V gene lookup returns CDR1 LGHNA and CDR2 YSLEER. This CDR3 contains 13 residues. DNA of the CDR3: TGCGCCAGCAGCCAAGATAAGGGGGGCGAGCAGTACTTC. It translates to CASSQDKGGEQYF.

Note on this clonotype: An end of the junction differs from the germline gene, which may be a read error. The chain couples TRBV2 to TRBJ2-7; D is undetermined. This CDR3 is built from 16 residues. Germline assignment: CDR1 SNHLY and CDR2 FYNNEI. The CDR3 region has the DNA TGTGCCAGCAGTGAACAATCGCGGTACCTCCCCTACGGGCAGTACTTC. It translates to CASSEQSRYLPYGQYF.